A selection of T cell receptor beta chains follows, all from one sample in a study of CD8 T cells in ankylosing spondylitis. TCRdb passed the 5' RACE reads through MiXCR, listing each CDR3 protein once. Of hundreds of thousands of distinct CDR3 sequences listed, around 20% are singletons. The source material was blood, either unsorted or a sorted T cell fraction (not recorded which). Receptors originate from a male donor with ankylosing spondylitis or in good health (not recorded which). The CDR3 runs from the conserved cysteine through the conserved F or W. D genes are given only for firm matches. The listing skips clone size in some rows; elsewhere it reads once, few, many or a size class.

size,D,V,J,DNA,CDR3
-,TRBD1,TRBV29-1,TRBJ2-1,TGCAGCGTTGGTCAGGGGGCGCGCAATGAGCAGTTCTTC,CSVGQGARNEQFF
-,-,TRBV27,TRBJ2-1,TGTGCCAGCAGTTTAGAAACAGGGAACTACAATGAGCAGTTCTTC,CASSLETGNYNEQFF
few,-,TRBV12-3/TRBV12-4,TRBJ2-3,TGTGCCAGCAGTCCCCACTGGAATACGCAGTATTTT,CASSPHWNTQYF
few,-,TRBV3-1,TRBJ2-2,TGTGCCAGCAGCCTAAGGACTATGCCCTTGGCCAACACCGGGGAGCTGTTTTTT,CASSLRTMPLANTGELFF
-,TRBD2,TRBV12-3/TRBV12-4,TRBJ2-3,TGTGCCAGCAGTTGGGAGGGAAGCACAGATACGCAGTATTTT,CASSWEGSTDTQYF
few,TRBD1,TRBV2,TRBJ2-7,TGTGCCAGCATCGGGACAGGGGCCTACGAGCAGTACTTC,CASIGTGAYEQYF
-,TRBD1,TRBV14,TRBJ2-3,TGTGCCAGCAGCCTTGGGGACAGGACTTACACAGATACGCAGTATTTT,CASSLGDRTYTDTQYF
-,-,TRBV29-1,TRBJ2-2,TGCAGCGTTGATTCAGGGTTGGCCGGGGAGCTGTTTTTT,CSVDSGLAGELFF
-,TRBD2,TRBV6-1,TRBJ2-6,TGTGCCAGCAGGGCGGGGGTCTCTGGGGCCAACGTCCTGACTTTC,CASRAGVSGANVLTF
few,-,TRBV30,TRBJ2-7,TGTGCCTGGAGTACAAAGAGACGGACAGTGGTCTCCTACGAGCAGTACTTC,CAWSTKRRTVVSYEQYF
-,-,TRBV5-6,TRBJ2-2,TGTGCCAGCAGCTCGATGTCCTTTAACACCGGGGAGCTGTTTTTT,CASSSMSFNTGELFF
few,TRBD1,TRBV12-3/TRBV12-4,TRBJ2-7,TGTGCCAGCAGTTTGACAGGGGTTGGCGAGCAGTACTTC,CASSLTGVGEQYF
-,TRBD2,TRBV2,TRBJ2-3,TGTGCCAGCAGTGGTAGCGGGGAGACTAGCACAGATACGCAGTATTTT,CASSGSGETSTDTQYF
-,-,TRBV29-1,TRBJ2-1,TGCAGCGTTGAATATGGGGAAGGTGGCCTGGGGGGACGACAGGGCAGACCCCCCTACAATGAGCAGTTCTTC,CSVEYGEGGLGGRQGRPPYNEQFF
few,-,TRBV7-9,TRBJ2-3,TGTGCCAGCAGCTCCCCCCCTGGGGGCACAGATACGCAGTATTTT,CASSSPPGGTDTQYF
-,TRBD2,TRBV5-1,TRBJ2-3,TGCGCCAGCAGCGGTAGCGGGGGGGCCGCAGATACGCAGTATTTT,CASSGSGGAADTQYF
few,-,TRBV19,TRBJ2-1,TGTGCCAGTAGTATAGAGGTCTACCTAGGCAATGAGCAGTTCTTC,CASSIEVYLGNEQFF
-,TRBD1,TRBV27,TRBJ2-6,TGTGCCAGCAGTTTCTTGACAGGGGGCTCTGGGGCCAACGTCCTGACTTTC,CASSFLTGGSGANVLTF
-,-,TRBV9,TRBJ1-1,TGTGCCAGCAGCGTAGAAGGGAACACTGAAGCTTTCTTT,CASSVEGNTEAFF
-,-,TRBV7-6,TRBJ2-2,TGTGCCAGCAGCTCCCATGGGACAATCCCCAACACCGGGGAGCTGTTTTTT,CASSSHGTIPNTGELFF
-,TRBD1,TRBV20-1,TRBJ2-3,TGCAGTGCTAGGCTGGGACAGGGGGATTCAGATACGCAGTATTTT,CSARLGQGDSDTQYF
many,-,TRBV27,TRBJ1-5,TGTGCCAGCAGTTCAGGGGATAGCAATCAGCCCCAGCATTTT,CASSSGDSNQPQHF